One sample yielded the 18 T cell receptor beta chains listed below, sequenced in a study of OX40 agonist ivuxolimab in advanced cancers. Only in-frame clones appear in the TCRdb table, and some are missing; sequencing was by immunoSEQ multiplex PCR. The table shows around 58,000 clones, with roughly 84% occurring only once. The starting material was CD4+ or CD8+ T cells sorted from blood, obtained in a trial of the OX40 agonist ivuxolimab. All receptors derive from an adult with an advanced solid tumor such as melanoma, head and neck, liver or kidney cancer.

The genes are TRBV6-5 and TRBJ1-2, with 8 bases that match TRBD1. Germline CDR1 and CDR2: MNHEY and SVGAGI. V lost 6 bases, J lost 5 bases, and 5 bases stayed unmatched. CDR3 length equals 13 residues. This CDR3 reads CASRTGGGYGYTF. In DNA form, the CDR3 reads TGTGCCAGCAGAACAGGGGGGGGGTATGGCTACACCTTC.

The sample holds a few counts of this clone. The chain carries TRBV7-9 and TRBJ2-7; 8 bases align to TRBD2. CDR1 is SEHNR, CDR2 FQNEAQ, per germline (reference sequence). This CDR3 spans 17 amino acids. Trimming took 8 bases from V and 0 from J; bases not matched to a gene: 15. CDR3 in DNA: TGTGCCAGCGCGCCTAGCGGGCAAAAACGCCCCTCCTACGAGCAGTACTTC. It yields the protein CASAPSGQKRPSYEQYF. Variable domain in full (rest from reference TRBV7-9 and TRBJ2-7): DTGVSQNPRHKITKRGQNVTFRCDPISEHNRLYWYRQTLGQGPEFLTYFQNEAQLEKSRLLSDRFSAERPKGSFSTLEIQRTEQGDSAMYLCASAPSGQKRPSYEQYFGPGTRLTVT.

The V call is TRBV6-5, the J call TRBJ1-2, with D uncertain. The CDR3 is made up of 16 amino acids. Germline CDR1 reads MNHEY; CDR2 reads SVGAGI. Trimming took off 0 bases at V and 4 bases at J, with 15 bases between the two ends. The CDR3 region is CASSYSRPVSGYGYTF. CDR3 nucleotides: TGTGCCAGCAGTTACTCGAGGCCCGTGAGCGGCTATGGCTACACCTTC.

This chain connects TRBV19 to TRBJ1-2, with a possible D match to TRBD1 (6 bases). V lost 3 bases and J 1 base, leaving 12 bases between the germline ends. The germline CDR1 and CDR2 sequences are LNHDA and SQIVND (reference sequence). The length of the CDR3 is 15 residues. CDR3: CASSIWGTLNYGYTF. In nucleotides, the CDR3 is TGTGCCAGTAGTATCTGGGGGACACTTAACTATGGCTACACCTTC. Complete variable domain (other parts from reference TRBV19 and TRBJ1-2): DGGITQSPKYLFRKEGQNVTLSCEQNLNHDAMYWYRQDPGQGLRLIYYSQIVNDFQKGDIAEGYSVSREKKESFPLTVTSAQKNPTAFYLCASSIWGTLNYGYTFGSGTRLTVV.

This chain uses TRBV30 with TRBJ1-5; maybe TRBD1 (5 bases). The CDR3 sequence is 13 residues long. V lost 0 bases to trimming and J lost 5 bases, with 8 bases between them. Germline V gene lookup returns CDR1 GTSNPN and CDR2 SVGIG (reference sequence). The CDR3 DNA follows: TGTGCCTGGAGTGTTAGGGGTGATCAGCCCCAGCATTTT. Residues: CAWSVRGDQPQHF. The complete variable domain, with remaining parts taken from reference TRBV30 and TRBJ1-5, reads SQTIHQWPATLVQPVGSPLSLECTVEGTSNPNLYWYRQAAGRGLQLLFYSVGIGQISSEVPQNLSASRPQDRQFILSSKKLLLSDSGFYLCAWSVRGDQPQHFGDGTRLSIL.

This clone was picked up many times. The same CDR3 arises from other DNA sequences in this sample as well. This chain connects TRBV2 to TRBJ1-4; D remains unclear. Germline CDR1 and CDR2: SNHLY and FYNNEI. The CDR3 consists of 15 residues. Trimming shortened V by 4 bases and J by 0 bases, and 9 bases separated the two germline ends. The CDR3 DNA follows: TGTGCCAGCAGTGCAGACACTTCAACTAATGAAAAACTGTTTTTT. It codes for CASSADTSTNEKLFF.

The rearrangement joins TRBV7-2 to TRBJ2-2; D remains unclear. Germline CDR1 SGHTA, CDR2 FQGNSA. Trimming took 1 base from V and 6 from J, leaving 9 bases between them. The CDR3 is 14 amino acids. The CDR3 nucleotides are TGTGCCAGCAGCTTAGTTGTTGGAGCCGGGGAGCTGTTTTTT. Its protein product is CASSLVVGAGELFF.

The V gene is TRBV5-4, the J gene TRBJ1-1, with TRBD1 as a possible D gene (6 bases). Per the germline V gene, CDR1 is SGHNT and CDR2 is YYREEE (reference sequence). The V end was cut by 3 bases, the J end by 7 bases, with 16 bases between. CDR3 size: 14 residues. The CDR3 DNA sequence: TGTGCCAGCAGCTCCCCAAACAGGGCCCGTGAAGCTTTCTTT. It encodes CASSSPNRAREAFF.

Here the CDR3 DNA reads TGTGCCAGCAGGACCTCCCGACCTCCTTTATATTACGAGCAGTACTTC. Its translation is CASRTSRPPLYYEQYF. The chain combines TRBV2 with TRBJ2-7; the D is unclear. The V gene's germline CDR1 is SNHLY and CDR2 FYNNEI. Trimming shortened V by 6 bases and J by 4 bases, and 22 bases separated the two germline ends. The length of the CDR3 is 16 residues.

This rearrangement joins TRBV4-2 to TRBJ2-7, with a tentative D call TRBD1 (6 bases). The V end was cut by 5 bases, the J end by 3 bases, with 11 bases between. Germline CDR1 is LGHNA and CDR2 is YNFKEQ. This CDR3 comprises 13 residues. The CDR3: CASSARTDYEQYF. In nucleotides, the CDR3 is TGTGCCAGCAGCGCCAGGACAGACTACGAGCAGTACTTC.

J is TRBJ1-2 and V is TRBV28; 9 bases agree with TRBD1. CDR3 length: 16 amino acids. Germline V CDR1 and CDR2: MDHEN, SYDVKM. V was clipped by 5 bases and J by 4 bases; unmatched bases: 11. CDR3: CASSPWDRDQVYGYTF. CDR3 sequence (DNA): TGTGCCAGCAGTCCCTGGGACAGGGATCAGGTCTATGGCTACACCTTC.

This rearrangement joins TRBV2 to TRBJ2-2, with TRBD1 matching over 9 bases. Germline V lookup: CDR1 SNHLY, CDR2 FYNNEI. The CDR3 covers 18 residues. J was trimmed by 0 bases and V by 4 bases; bases with no gene match: 9. The CDR3 loop is CASSGDPDRGTNTGELFF. CDR3 in DNA: TGTGCCAGCAGTGGGGACCCAGACAGGGGGACGAACACCGGGGAGCTGTTTTTT. The whole variable domain, filled in from reference TRBV2 and TRBJ2-2, reads EPEVTQTPSHQVTQMGQEVILRCVPISNHLYFYWYRQILGQKVEFLVSFYNNEISEKSEIFDDQFSVERPDGSNFTLKIRSTKLEDSAMYFCASSGDPDRGTNTGELFFGEGSRLTVL.

The CDR3 is CASSTDTQYF. The DNA for the CDR3 is TGTGCCAGCAGCACAGATACGCAGTATTTT. V and J are TRBV6-4 and TRBJ2-3; unclear D gene. The germline V gene encodes CDR1 MRHNA and CDR2 SNTAGT. Between the trimmed V and J ends, which lost 6 bases and 2 bases, there was a span of 0 bases. This CDR3 region has 10 residues.

The sample holds a few counts of this clone. This chain links TRBV13 with TRBJ1-2; D not certain. Germline CDR1 PRHDT, CDR2 FYEKMQ (reference sequence). V was cut by 2 bases and J by 0 bases, with 10 bases left in between. The CDR3 spans 15 residues. CDR3 in DNA: TGTGCCAGCAGCTTAAAGGACCTAGCTAACTATGGCTACACCTTC. Amino acids: CASSLKDLANYGYTF.

The chain employs TRBV2 and TRBJ2-5; 8 nucleotides match TRBD2. There are 13 residues in the CDR3. The trim removed 7 bases at V and 7 bases at J, leaving 8 bases unmatched. Germline V lookup: CDR1 SNHLY, CDR2 FYNNEI. The CDR3 protein is CASKRLALWTQYF. The DNA of the CDR3 is TGTGCCAGCAAAAGACTAGCGCTCTGGACCCAGTACTTC.

This sequence joins TRBV5-1 and TRBJ2-2; D gene ambiguous. Germline values: CDR1 SGHRS, CDR2 YFSETQ. The CDR3 totals 15 residues. V was trimmed by 1 base and J by 1 base, leaving 8 bases between them. The CDR3 reads CASSLHGENTGELFF. The CDR3 DNA reads TGCGCCAGCAGCTTGCATGGAGAGAACACCGGGGAGCTGTTTTTT.

CDR3 residues: CASSPDGTVYGYTF. CDR3 coding DNA: TGTGCCAGCTCACCAGACGGGACAGTTTATGGCTACACCTTC. This rearrangement joins TRBV18 to TRBJ1-2, with TRBD1 matching over 7 bases. Germline V CDR1 and CDR2: KGHSH, LQKENI. V lost 2 bases to trimming and J lost 5 bases; unmatched junction nucleotides: 5. The CDR3 totals 14 residues.

A note on this clone: Other DNA sequences in this sample translate to the same CDR3. The chain carries TRBV4-3 and TRBJ2-7, with D uncertain. CDR3 length equals 16 residues. Per the germline V gene, CDR1 is LGHNA and CDR2 is YSLEER. V dropped 0 bases and J dropped 1 base, with 13 bases sitting between them. CDR3: CASSQDVGVGSYEQYF. The CDR3 DNA follows: TGCGCCAGCAGCCAAGATGTCGGTGTCGGATCCTACGAGCAGTACTTC.